This T cell receptor beta chain was observed in a study of blood T cells in healthy people across ages (dated by TCRdb to the mid-2010s). Looking at the study overall: In model experiments, template switching captured roughly one uniquely barcoded TCR beta cDNA molecule for every two T cells. The study measured age-related changes in TCR beta repertoire diversity using deep sequencing normalized with unique cDNA molecular identifiers. The donors were split into four age groups: young (average about 16 years), middle-aged (around 40), aged (over 55) and long-lived (82). The study analyzed two additional independent replicas of 1 million unique cDNA reads from the same blood draw for two donors, one aged 18 to 29 and one aged 80 or older.

Donors were about 36 systemically healthy Caucasian individuals from Russia aged roughly 6 to 95 years. Each donor gave approximately 9.4 milliliters of peripheral blood, drawn into EDTA-treated Vacutainer tubes. Ficoll-Paque density-gradient centrifugation was used to isolate PBMCs, with at least 6.5 million per sample. Trizol reagent was used to extract total RNA from PBMCs, with at least 5 micrograms per sample. The percentages of naive CD45RAhigh/CD27high T cells were determined by flow cytometry on a PBMC aliquot from every donor. General findings and caveats noted by the study authors: Observed TCR beta diversity correlated strongly with the percentage of naive T cells measured by flow cytometry. Estimates of total diversity from one million sequenced T cells were regarded as lower bounds and underestimates. As age increased, observed TCR beta diversity per million T cells dropped in a roughly linear way, and a significant reduction was already evident by age about 36. Conclusive comparison of naive and antigen-experienced compartments was prevented by the profiling of bulk unsorted PBMCs. Donor CMV infection status was unknown, potentially confounding age-related changes in expanded clonotypes. The long-lived group showed more naive CD4+ T cells, fewer expanded clones and increased TCR diversity than the aged group, suggesting age selection.

The CDR3 has 15 amino acids, counting the end cysteine and phenylalanine. The retained sequence is limited to the CDR3, 45 bases, with the frame set at the first base. From the germline V gene, CDR1 is SNHLY and CDR2 is FYNNEI. V and J are truncated by 1 base and 2 bases respectively, leaving an intervening sequence of 10 bases. The library was built by means of 5' RACE. Sequencing was performed on an Illumina HiSeq 2500. A second about 7 to 11 cycle PCR used a sample-barcoded 5' primer and a J-beta primer mix. A template-switch 5' adaptor carrying 12 random nucleotides introduced a unique molecular identifier onto each TCR beta cDNA molecule. Each sample yielded at least 3 million CDR3-containing paired-end reads. All of the RNA was converted into first-strand cDNA using the Mint cDNA synthesis kit, with a TRBC-specific oligonucleotide serving as the primer. All cDNA was treated with uracil-DNA glycosylase and then went through a first 18-cycle PCR with the universal primers M1SS and BC2_uni_R. In the paper's pipeline: For normalization, 1 million high-quality reads, each with a distinct molecular identifier, were randomly selected from each sample. Reads sharing molecular identifiers were discarded rather than binned into consensus sequences. MiTCR, run with a Q25 quality threshold and the strictest error-elimination algorithm, handled CDR3 identification, clonotype clustering and error correction. A nonparametric unseen species model with Euler transformation was used to estimate lower-bound total TCR beta diversity. The public reads were quality trimmed at Q25 with fastp and then assembled into clones with MiXCR by TCRdb, keeping productive beta chains. Each CDR3 protein appears once, grouped with its most common genes and DNA. These V and J calls rely on TCRdb rather than the paper's analysis. The sample contains 450,000 to 600,000 distinct CDR3 sequences, around 27% of them found a single time. The leading ten clones occupy approximately 3.7% of the sample.

Worth noting for this clonotype: Its recognized antigen is unknown. No base quality values were provided; no much bigger clone lies one nucleotide off.

This same sample was also part of a study on T cells of mothers and their children. As that second study puts it: Donors were nine systemically healthy Caucasian individuals: three mothers and their six children. cDNA synthesis consumed the entire amount of extracted RNA, loaded at approximately 1.6 ug RNA in each 15 ul reaction. In the second PCR, the M1S primer added sample barcodes and 2-4 random nucleotides. Over 8 million TCR beta CDR3 reads came from each mother, compared with some 3 million reads from each child. Thymic selection similarly shapes TCR recombination output in related and unrelated pairs, with minor effect from inherited differences. Normalized repertoire overlap was always slightly but never significantly higher in related than unrelated mother-child pairs. No persistent microchimeric T cell clones were detected, at a sensitivity of around 97 clones per million clonotypes. The study used deep NGS to compare TCR beta repertoires of mothers and children, seeking features distinguishing related mother-child pairs from unrelated individuals. Mothers averaged roughly 40 +/- 4 years of age and children averaged about 10 +/- 4 years. After adapters were ligated using NEBNext reagents, the libraries underwent 100+100 nt paired-end sequencing on an Illumina HiSeq 2000. Mother and child libraries were prepared a month apart and sequenced in separate runs to prevent cross-contamination. For each donor, between roughly 450,000 and 2,200,000 distinct TCR beta clonotypes were identified. Naive TCR beta clonotypes were estimated from low-frequency clonotypes matched to each donor's FACS-determined naive share, without sorting.

The chain employs TRBV2 and TRBJ2-3, with the D gene uncertain. The sequence came from a boy younger than 10 in good health. Specimen: blood. The sequenced DNA: TGTGCCAGCAGTGAAGAGTTCTTAGACACAGATACGCAGTATTTT. It is translated as CASSEEFLDTDTQYF. With all but the CDR3 taken from the reference TRBV2 and TRBJ2-3 genes, the full variable domain is: EPEVTQTPSHQVTQMGQEVILRCVPISNHLYFYWYRQILGQKVEFLVSFYNNEISEKSEIFDDQFSVERPDGSNFTLKIRSTKLEDSAMYFCASSEEFLDTDTQYFGPGTRLTVL.